The rows below give T cell receptor beta chains drawn from one sample of a study of T cells in Graves' hyperthyroidism and ophthalmopathy. MiXCR, applied by TCRdb to the multiplex PCR reads, yields one record per CDR3 protein. In the table there are about 360,000 distinct CDR3 sequences, roughly 25% of which are singletons. The sample was blood. The receptors stem from a man in his fifties with Graves' hyperthyroidism. CDR3s include the opening cysteine and the closing phenylalanine or tryptophan. A D gene is named only where the DNA matches it firmly. Only some rows state a clone size, as once, few, many or a class for expanded clones.

v_call	clone_size	j_call	d_call	cdr3_aa	cdr3_nt
TRBV28	NA	TRBJ2-2	NA	CASTQLGANSRELFF	TGTGCCAGCACCCAACTTGGGGCGAACTCCCGGGAGCTGTTTTTT
TRBV3-1	few	TRBJ2-7	TRBD1	CASSQKGQGSYEQYF	TGTGCCAGCAGCCAAAAAGGACAGGGGTCCTACGAGCAGTACTTC
TRBV12-3/TRBV12-4	few	TRBJ1-1	NA	CASSSGAEAFF	TGTGCCAGCAGTTCGGGTGCTGAAGCTTTCTTT
TRBV5-1	many	TRBJ2-7	NA	CASSLGRAYEQYF	TGTGCCAGCAGCTTAGGCAGGGCTTACGAGCAGTACTTC
TRBV24-1	few	TRBJ2-3	NA	CATSGRDVKGKNKQYF	TGTGCCACCAGTGGAAGGGACGTCAAGGGGAAAAATAAGCAGTATTTT
TRBV20-1	NA	TRBJ2-5	TRBD2	CSAQTGTSGLTQYF	TGCAGTGCCCAAACCGGGACTAGCGGCCTGACCCAGTACTTC
TRBV2	NA	TRBJ2-1	TRBD2	CASSGLAVSYNEQFF	TGTGCCAGCAGCGGACTAGCGGTTTCCTACAATGAGCAGTTCTTC
TRBV5-4	NA	TRBJ2-7	TRBD2	CASSSGTSNEQYF	TGTGCCAGCAGCTCCGGGACTAGCAACGAGCAGTACTTC
TRBV20-1	NA	TRBJ2-1	TRBD2	CSASGASGRVGNEQFF	TGCAGTGCTAGTGGGGCTAGCGGGAGGGTTGGAAATGAGCAGTTCTTC
TRBV5-1	few	TRBJ2-1	NA	CASSRGGGTHNEQFF	TGCGCCAGCAGCCGAGGGGGCGGGACTCACAATGAGCAGTTCTTC
TRBV6-2/TRBV6-3	NA	TRBJ2-5	TRBD2	CASSYLTSGRGRETQYF	TGTGCCAGCAGTTACCTTACTAGCGGGAGGGGAAGAGAGACCCAGTACTTC
TRBV15	few	TRBJ2-5	TRBD1	CATSERQGARETQYF	TGTGCCACCAGCGAGAGACAGGGGGCGCGTGAGACCCAGTACTTC
TRBV6-1	many	TRBJ2-7	TRBD2	CASNPTSGRAAYEQYF	TGTGCCAGCAACCCGACTAGCGGGAGGGCCGCGTACGAGCAGTACTTC
TRBV12-3/TRBV12-4	NA	TRBJ2-6	NA	CASSLGLGTLGANVLTF	TGTGCCAGCAGTTTAGGGTTAGGGACCTTAGGGGCCAACGTCCTGACTTTC
TRBV15	NA	TRBJ1-2	NA	CATSRPRTGAEGYTF	TGTGCCACCAGCAGACCTCGAACCGGGGCGGAGGGCTACACCTTC
TRBV24-1	few	TRBJ2-3	NA	CATSDSGLNTQYF	TGTGCCACCAGTGATTCGGGGTTGAATACGCAGTATTTT
TRBV6-2/TRBV6-3	many	TRBJ2-7	TRBD2	CASRAGVSYEQYF	TGTGCCAGCAGAGCGGGAGTCTCCTACGAGCAGTACTTC
TRBV19	NA	TRBJ1-2	NA	CASTSHLYGYTF	TGTGCCAGTACCTCACACCTCTATGGCTACACCTTC
TRBV18	NA	TRBJ1-4	NA	CASSPGTAGTMVFF	TGTGCCAGCTCACCCGGGACCGCGGGGACTATGGTGTTTTTT
TRBV6-1	many	TRBJ1-5	NA	CASSEQAQPQHF	TGTGCCAGCAGTGAACAAGCCCAGCCCCAGCATTTT
TRBV3-1	many	TRBJ2-5	TRBD2	CASSRARSGLAGGETQYF	TGTGCCAGCAGCCGTGCCCGCTCCGGACTAGCGGGAGGAGAGACCCAGTACTTC
TRBV7-3	NA	TRBJ2-5	TRBD2	CASSLIWRTSGRQTQYF	TGTGCCAGCAGCTTAATCTGGAGGACTAGCGGGAGACAGACCCAGTACTTC
TRBV4-1	NA	TRBJ2-5	TRBD2	CASSHTLAAKETQYF	TGCGCCAGCAGCCATACACTAGCGGCTAAAGAGACCCAGTACTTC
TRBV20-1	NA	TRBJ2-7	NA	CSATNLANSYEQYF	TGCAGTGCTACCAACCTAGCGAATTCCTACGAGCAGTACTTC
TRBV2	NA	TRBJ2-2	NA	CASTLDFGELFF	TGTGCCTCAACACTGGATTTCGGGGAGCTGTTTTTT
TRBV3-1	many	TRBJ1-1	NA	CASSQADEAFF	TGTGCCAGCAGCCAGGCGGATGAAGCTTTCTTT
TRBV30	NA	TRBJ2-1	TRBD2	CAWQSGRVSNEQFF	TGTGCCTGGCAGAGCGGGAGGGTATCGAATGAGCAGTTCTTC
TRBV7-3	few	TRBJ2-3	NA	CASSRTYTDTQYF	TGTGCCAGCAGCAGGACTTACACAGATACGCAGTATTTT
TRBV4-2	NA	TRBJ2-7	NA	CASSQVGYEQYF	TGTGCCAGCAGCCAAGTCGGCTACGAGCAGTACTTC
TRBV5-1	NA	TRBJ2-3	NA	CASSLEWDPDTQYF	TGCGCCAGCAGCCTGGAGTGGGACCCAGATACGCAGTATTTT
TRBV2	few	TRBJ2-7	TRBD2	CASRPGLAPYEQYF	TGTGCCAGCAGGCCGGGACTAGCTCCCTACGAGCAGTACTTC
TRBV20-1	NA	TRBJ1-2	TRBD1	CSASGATGVGGYTF	TGCAGTGCCAGCGGCGCTACAGGGGTGGGAGGCTACACCTTC
TRBV24-1	NA	TRBJ2-2	NA	CATQNRVFTGELFF	TGTGCCACCCAGAACAGGGTATTCACCGGGGAGCTGTTTTTT
TRBV7-2	few	TRBJ1-3	NA	CASSEKLATIYF	TGTGCCAGCTCGGAGAAGCTTGCCACCATATATTTT
TRBV29-1	few	TRBJ2-1	NA	CSVKSSYNEQFF	TGCAGCGTGAAAAGTTCCTACAATGAGCAGTTCTTC
TRBV24-1	many	TRBJ2-5	TRBD2	CATSDNLAGVGETQYF	TGTGCCACCAGTGATAACTTAGCGGGAGTCGGGGAGACCCAGTACTTC
TRBV7-3	NA	TRBJ2-7	NA	CASSLQGIFYEQYF	TGTGCCAGCAGCTTACAGGGGATATTCTACGAGCAGTACTTC
TRBV5-1	many	TRBJ2-1	TRBD2	CASSLWEGPYNEQFF	TGCGCCAGCAGCTTATGGGAGGGCCCCTACAATGAGCAGTTCTTC
TRBV15	NA	TRBJ2-1	TRBD2	CATSQGLGLAGGAYNEQFF	TGTGCCACCAGTCAGGGATTGGGACTAGCGGGAGGCGCCTACAATGAGCAGTTCTTC
TRBV11-1	NA	TRBJ2-1	TRBD1	CASSIGGSTNEQFF	TGTGCCAGCAGCATAGGGGGCAGCACCAATGAGCAGTTCTTC